These 20 T cell receptor beta chains share one sample of origin, sequenced in a study of OX40 agonist ivuxolimab in advanced cancers. Clones were sequenced by immunoSEQ multiplex PCR, and TCRdb holds only the in-frame ones, with some missing. The top ten hold 2% to 2.5% of the sample, which has around 70,000 clones, approximately 90% seen once. The sample consisted of CD4+ or CD8+ T cells sorted from blood, taken in a trial of the OX40 agonist ivuxolimab. The source of these receptors is an adult with an advanced solid tumor such as melanoma, head and neck, liver or kidney cancer.

The chain joins TRBV19 to TRBJ2-1, with 7 bases fitting TRBD1. V shed 5 bases and J 10 bases; nucleotides not matched to a gene: 8. The CDR3 covers 13 residues. CDR1 and CDR2 (germline): LNHDA, SQIVND (reference sequence). The CDR3 bases are TGTGCCAGTAGTCTAGGCGAGGGGGCCGAGCAGTTCTTC. Translated, it gives CASSLGEGAEQFF.

CDR3 amino acids: CASIGGARETQYF. CDR3 DNA sequence: TGTGCCAGCATCGGAGGGGCGAGGGAGACCCAGTACTTC. The rearrangement joins TRBV11-2 to TRBJ2-5; D is perhaps TRBD2 (6 bases). The germline CDR1 and CDR2 sequences are SGHAT and FQNNGV. The CDR3 contains 13 residues. V gave up 7 bases and J gave up 5 bases, with 14 bases separating them.

The rearrangement uses TRBV27 and TRBJ2-2; 7 nucleotides match TRBD2. The J segment lost 0 bases and the V segment lost 5 bases, leaving 6 bases of the junction unmatched. This CDR3 region has 16 residues. Looked up from germline, CDR1 is MNHEY and CDR2 is SMNVEV (reference sequence). CDR3 DNA sequence: TGTGCCAGCAGTCAGCCGGGACTAACGAACACCGGGGAGCTGTTTTTT. It translates to CASSQPGLTNTGELFF.

This clone occurred once. The chain links TRBV18 to TRBJ1-1; no definite D call. The length of the CDR3 is 17 residues. V was cut by 2 bases and J by 2 bases, with 18 bases left in between. In germline, CDR1 is KGHSH, CDR2 LQKENI. The CDR3 loop is CASSPRRTESSNTEAFF. The CDR3 DNA reads as TGTGCCAGCTCACCAAGACGGACGGAGAGTTCTAACACTGAAGCTTTCTTT.

This clone showed up just once. The chain carries TRBV18 and TRBJ1-2; D gene unclear. This CDR3 region has 14 residues. V was pared by 3 bases and J by 0 bases, with 8 bases between. In germline, CDR1 is KGHSH, CDR2 LQKENI. This CDR3 is CASSPQDANYGYTF. CDR3 coding DNA: TGTGCCAGCTCACCCCAGGATGCTAACTATGGCTACACCTTC.

The J gene is TRBJ2-4, the V gene TRBV7-2; D gene ambiguous. The germline CDR1 and CDR2 sequences are SGHTA and FQGNSA. With 5 bases removed from V and 4 bases from J, the gap between germline ends came to 24 bases. This CDR3 region has 18 residues. CDR3 nucleotide sequence: TGTGCCAGCAGCCCGATCGGCCGTCATGAGGTTACTAAAAACATTCAGTACTTC. Translation gives CASSPIGRHEVTKNIQYF.

The V and J genes are TRBV7-3 and TRBJ1-1, with D perhaps matching TRBD1 (5 bases). Trimming removed 8 bases from V and 0 bases from J, with 13 bases in between. CDR1 and CDR2 from the germline V gene are SGHTA and FQGTGA. The CDR3 extends over 14 amino acids. For the CDR3, the DNA is TGTGCCAGCGGTCCAGGGAACATGAACACTGAAGCTTTCTTT. Its protein is CASGPGNMNTEAFF.

The V call is TRBV6-6, the J call TRBJ1-3, with D maybe TRBD1 (5 bases). Germline CDR1 and CDR2: MNHNY and SVGAGI (reference sequence). The CDR3 is 14 amino acids. V dropped 0 bases and J dropped 4 bases, with 7 bases sitting between them. Written as DNA, the CDR3 is TGTGCCAGCAGTTACTCGAAGGGGGGAAACACCATATATTTT. The encoded protein is CASSYSKGGNTIYF.

V gene TRBV12-2 combines with J gene TRBJ1-1. TRBV12-2 constitutes a pseudogene. This CDR3 has 17 amino acids. The CDR3 DNA follows: TGTGCAAGTCGCTTAATCTGGGGGGTGGATTCGAACACTGAAGCTTTCTTT. Protein: CASRLIWGVDSNTEAFF.

DNA for the CDR3: TGCGCCAGCAGCCAAGATCCAGGGGGCCACTATGGCTACACCTTC. Encoded protein: CASSQDPGGHYGYTF. The rearrangement joins TRBV4-1 to TRBJ1-2; 8 nucleotides match TRBD1. Germline-derived CDR1 and CDR2 are MGHRA and YSYEKL. V was pared by 0 bases and J by 3 bases, with 3 bases of the junction left unmatched. The CDR3 has 15 amino acids.

The CDR3 here is CASSGTSGEGDTQYF. The DNA of the CDR3 is TGTGCCAGCAGTGGGACTAGCGGGGAGGGAGATACGCAGTATTTT. This chain connects TRBV6-1 to TRBJ2-3, with TRBD2 matching 12 bases. This CDR3 region has 15 residues. Germline V gene sequence: CDR1 MNHNS, CDR2 SASEGT. Germline trimming cut 4 bases from V and 5 bases from J; bases unmatched to any gene: 4.

The chain joins TRBV19 to TRBJ2-2, with D possibly called TRBD1 or TRBD2 (5 bases each). The CDR3 contains 15 residues. Trimming removed 1 base from V and 4 bases from J, with 10 bases in between. Germline values: CDR1 LNHDA, CDR2 SQIVND (reference sequence). The CDR3 nucleotides are TGTGCCAGTAGTATAGGGGGGACCGGCACCGGGGAGCTGTTTTTT. It is translated as CASSIGGTGTGELFF.

This clone was observed a few times. The chain employs TRBV15 and TRBJ1-2; the D gene is possibly TRBD1 (5 bases). Trimming removed 0 bases at V and 7 bases at J, with 21 bases between. Germline V gene lookup returns CDR1 LNHNV and CDR2 YYDKDF (reference sequence). The CDR3 has 17 amino acids. The CDR3: CATSRDLGPRERGGYTF. The CDR3 DNA is TGTGCCACCAGCAGAGATCTGGGTCCCAGGGAAAGGGGTGGCTACACCTTC.

The rearrangement uses TRBV4-1 and TRBJ2-1; D remains ambiguous. From germline, CDR1 is MGHRA and CDR2 YSYEKL. V shed 4 bases and J shed 1 base, with 11 bases lying between them. The CDR3 has 15 amino acids. The CDR3 is CASSLGLGSYNEQFF. DNA for the CDR3: TGCGCCAGCAGCCTTGGCTTAGGGTCCTACAATGAGCAGTTCTTC.

The chain links TRBV14 to TRBJ2-1; 8 nucleotides match TRBD1. Germline V gene sequence: CDR1 SGHDN, CDR2 FVKESK. The CDR3 has 17 residues. V lost 0 bases, J lost 3 bases, and 7 bases stayed unmatched. CDR3 residues: CASSQDLWDRIYNEQFF. DNA of the CDR3: TGTGCCAGCAGCCAAGATCTATGGGACAGGATCTACAATGAGCAGTTCTTC.

The chain recombines TRBV27 with TRBJ1-2; D call uncertain. Germline lookup yields CDR1 MNHEY and CDR2 SMNVEV (reference sequence). V was pared by 6 bases and J by 7 bases, with 9 bases between. The CDR3 has 11 residues. This CDR3 is CASSPGFGYTF. The CDR3 nucleotides are TGTGCCAGCAGCCCAGGCTTTGGCTACACCTTC.

The chain joins TRBV4-3 to TRBJ2-3, with a weak D call TRBD2 (7 bases). The germline V gene has CDR1 LGHNA and CDR2 YSLEER. The CDR3 runs 15 residues. V was shortened by 3 bases and J by 2 bases, with 12 bases between the two germline ends. The CDR3 region is CASSQGGLSTDTQYF. Here the CDR3 DNA reads TGCGCCAGCAGCCAGGGGGGGCTTTCCACAGATACGCAGTATTTT.

The chain uses TRBV20-1 and TRBJ2-7; D uncertain. Germline V gene sequence: CDR1 DFQATT, CDR2 SNEGSKA (reference sequence). V lost 0 bases and J lost 8, with 8 bases in between. The CDR3 covers 11 residues. CDR3 amino acids: CSARDYGQQYF. For the CDR3, the DNA is TGCAGTGCTAGAGATTACGGCCAGCAGTACTTC.

The chain employs TRBV6-1 and TRBJ2-5, with TRBD1 identical over 9 bases. CDR3 length: 17 residues. The V gene's germline CDR1 is MNHNS and CDR2 SASEGT. J lost 9 bases, V lost 0 bases, and 14 bases had no gene match. The CDR3 DNA reads as TGTGCCAGCAGTGAAGCAACCGACAGGGGGACCCTGGTGGCCCAGTACTTC. Protein sequence: CASSEATDRGTLVAQYF.

V and J are TRBV5-1 and TRBJ2-1; TRBD2 is a possible D gene (5 bases). Germline-derived CDR1 and CDR2 are SGHRS and YFSETQ. With 0 bases removed from V and 7 bases from J, the gap between germline ends came to 8 bases. The CDR3 spans 13 residues. The CDR3 nucleotides read TGCGCCAGCAGCTTGGCCCCGGGAAATGAGCAGTTCTTC. Its protein is CASSLAPGNEQFF. The entire variable domain, with the rest obtained from reference TRBV5-1 and TRBJ2-1, is as follows: KAGVTQTPRYLIKTRGQQVTLSCSPISGHRSVSWYQQTPGQGLQFLFEYFSETQRNKGNFPGRFSGRQFSNSRSEMNVSTLELGDSALYLCASSLAPGNEQFFGPGTRLTVL.